One and the same sample provided the 7 T cell receptor beta chains below, sequenced in a study of blood T cell repertoires in COVID-19. Clones were sequenced by immunoSEQ multiplex PCR, and TCRdb holds only the in-frame ones, with some missing. The sample has tens of thousands of clones, roughly 80% seen once. The material sequenced was peripheral blood. These receptors originate from a man between 65 and 85 years old with acute or convalescent COVID-19.

This sequence joins TRBV5-1 and TRBJ1-5; 8 bases are a match to TRBD1. Trimming at V came to 0 bases and at J to 2 bases, leaving 4 bases not matched to a gene. The CDR3 totals 16 residues. From germline, CDR1 is SGHRS and CDR2 YFSETQ. The CDR3 here is CASSLVAGGGNQPQHF. The CDR3 nucleotides read TGCGCCAGCAGCTTGGTTGCAGGGGGCGGCAATCAGCCCCAGCATTTT.

This clone has a handful of counts. Because it lacks the conserved phenylalanine or tryptophan at the end, this CDR3 is likely a read error. The DNA is omitted, as the CDR3 cannot be located on it reliably, and the CDR3 follows TCRdb's listing. The rearrangement uses TRBV18 and TRBJ2-7; the table assigns TRBD1, which was not confirmed against the DNA. From germline, CDR1 is KGHSH and CDR2 LQKENI. The CDR3 is 12 amino acids long, termini counted. CDR3 residues: CASSLNGQGVAL.

The chain couples TRBV28 to TRBJ2-1; 8 positions match TRBD2. V trimming: 2 bases; J trimming: 8 bases; junction bases outside the gene matches: 11. The CDR3 sequence is 16 residues long. CDR1 is MDHEN, CDR2 SYDVKM, per germline. The CDR3 coding sequence is TGTGCCAGCAGTTTAATGTGGGCGGGAGGAGGCGATGAGCAGTTCTTC. The encoded protein is CASSLMWAGGGDEQFF.

This clone was observed a single time. The chain couples TRBV4-1 to TRBJ1-2; 11 bases are shared with TRBD1. With V trimmed by 0 bases and J by 7 bases, 4 bases remained unmatched. The CDR3 has 15 residues. Per the germline V gene, CDR1 is MGHRA and CDR2 is YSYEKL. CDR3 nucleotides: TGCGCCAGCAGCCAAGAGTGGACAGGGGGCATTGGCTACACCTTC. It translates to CASSQEWTGGIGYTF.

The chain joins TRBV12-3 or TRBV12-4 to TRBJ1-2; 8 bases agree with TRBD1. The CDR3 extends over 13 amino acids. J lost 3 bases, V lost 6 bases, and 3 bases had no gene match. This CDR3 is CASRQGAHYGYTF. The CDR3 DNA is TGTGCCAGCAGGCAGGGGGCTCACTATGGCTACACCTTC.

CDR3 nucleotides: TGCGCCAGCAGCATTGCGGCCGGGGTTGAAGAGACCCAGTACTTC. Amino acid sequence: CASSIAAGVEETQYF. The V and J genes are TRBV4-3 and TRBJ2-5, with D possibly matching TRBD2 (5 bases). The length of the CDR3 is 15 residues. The germline CDR1 and CDR2 sequences are LGHNA and YSLEER. Deletions cut 5 bases from V and 3 bases from J, with 16 bases between.

The chain couples TRBV11-2 to TRBJ2-2, with D uncertain. The germline V and J ends were trimmed by 7 bases and 0 bases, with 12 bases remaining between them. The CDR3 extends over 15 amino acids. The V gene's germline CDR1 is SGHAT and CDR2 FQNNGV. CDR3 protein: CASTEYVPNTGELFF. CDR3 bases: TGTGCCAGCACCGAGTACGTACCGAACACCGGGGAGCTGTTTTTT. Filled out from reference TRBV11-2 and TRBJ2-2, the complete variable domain reads EAGVAQSPRYKIIEKRQSVAFWCNPISGHATLYWYQQILGQGPKLLIQFQNNGVVDDSQLPKDRFSAERLKGVDSTLKIQPAKLEDSAVYLCASTEYVPNTGELFFGEGSRLTVL.